This TCR beta chain was sequenced during a study of post-analysis software for immune sequencing data. Unique molecular identifiers tagged the TCR beta cDNA libraries. A population of 1 to 10 million T cells gave rise to about 500,000 cDNA molecules. TCRdb reanalysed the PCR reads using MiXCR and keeps one entry per CDR3 protein. Seen here are roughly 700,000 distinct CDR3 sequences, about 27% observed once, and the top ten hold about 0.5%. The sequence derives from a girl aged 10 to 17 with multiple sclerosis. The sequenced sample was blood.

CDR3 region: CSAPTDEKLFF. The CDR3 DNA reads as TGCAGCGCCCCGACGGATGAAAAACTGTTTTTT. The chain is built from TRBV29-1 and TRBJ1-4, with D hard to call. Deletions cut 7 bases from V and 6 bases from J, with 9 bases between. This CDR3 has 11 residues. Germline V gene sequence: CDR1 SQVTM, CDR2 ANQGSEA.